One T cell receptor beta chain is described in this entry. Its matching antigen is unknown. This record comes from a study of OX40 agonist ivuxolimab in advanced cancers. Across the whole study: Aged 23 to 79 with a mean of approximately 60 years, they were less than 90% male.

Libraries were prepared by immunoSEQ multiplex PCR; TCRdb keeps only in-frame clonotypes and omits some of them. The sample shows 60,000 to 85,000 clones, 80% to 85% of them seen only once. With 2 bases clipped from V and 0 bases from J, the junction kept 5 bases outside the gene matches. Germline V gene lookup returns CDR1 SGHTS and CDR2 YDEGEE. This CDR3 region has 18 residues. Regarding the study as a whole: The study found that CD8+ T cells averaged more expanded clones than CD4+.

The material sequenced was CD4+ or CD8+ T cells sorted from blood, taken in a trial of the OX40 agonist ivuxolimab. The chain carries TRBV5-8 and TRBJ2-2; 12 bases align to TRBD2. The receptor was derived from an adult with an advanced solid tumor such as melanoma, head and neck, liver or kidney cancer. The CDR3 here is CASSFVLAGGPNTGELFF. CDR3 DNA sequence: TGTGCCAGCAGCTTCGTTCTAGCGGGGGGGCCGAACACCGGGGAGCTGTTTTTT.